The clone carrying this T cell receptor (beta chain) was seen more than once but under ten times. Relative to the germline gene, one junction end is altered; a read error may explain this. Libraries were prepared by immunoSEQ multiplex PCR; TCRdb keeps only in-frame clonotypes and omits some of them. The repertoire holds approximately 20,000 clones, with 65% to 85% as singletons. The length of the CDR3 is 10 residues. CDR1 and CDR2 from the germline V gene are SEHNR and FQNEAQ (reference sequence). These data are taken from a study of OX40 agonist ivuxolimab in advanced cancers. This clonotype originated in an adult with an advanced solid tumor such as melanoma, head and neck, liver or kidney cancer. The chain has TRBV7-9 and TRBJ1-1; D is perhaps TRBD1 (6 bases). Sequences were derived from CD4+ or CD8+ T cells sorted from blood, sampled in a trial of the OX40 agonist ivuxolimab. The CDR3: CASSLGGADF. DNA of the CDR3: TGTGCCAGCAGCTTAGGGGGGGCCGACTTT.